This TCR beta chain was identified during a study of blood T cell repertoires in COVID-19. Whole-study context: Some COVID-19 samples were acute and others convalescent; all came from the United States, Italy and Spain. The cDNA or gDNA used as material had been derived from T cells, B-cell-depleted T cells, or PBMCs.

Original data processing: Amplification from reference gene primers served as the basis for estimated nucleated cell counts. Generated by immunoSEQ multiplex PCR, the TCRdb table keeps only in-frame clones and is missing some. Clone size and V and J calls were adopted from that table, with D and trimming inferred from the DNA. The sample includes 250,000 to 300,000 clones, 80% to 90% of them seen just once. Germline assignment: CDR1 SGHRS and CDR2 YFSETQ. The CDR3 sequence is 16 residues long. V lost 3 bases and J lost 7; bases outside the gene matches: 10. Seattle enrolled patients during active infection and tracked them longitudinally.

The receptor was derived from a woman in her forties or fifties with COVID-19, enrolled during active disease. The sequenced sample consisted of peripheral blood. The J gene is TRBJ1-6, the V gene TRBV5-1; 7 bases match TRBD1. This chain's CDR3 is CASSSFPGQKNSPLHF. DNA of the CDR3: TGCGCCAGCAGCTCTTTTCCGGGACAGAAAAATTCACCCCTCCACTTT.